This T cell receptor beta chain emerged from a study of OX40 agonist ivuxolimab in advanced cancers. The study's findings and limits: On average, CD8+ T cells had more expanded clones than CD4+.

About this clone itself: As yet, its antigen is unknown.

Germline CDR1 KGHSH, CDR2 LQKENI. Trimming took 6 bases from V and 6 from J, leaving 12 bases between them. CDR3 length equals 14 residues. Profiling relied on immunoSEQ multiplex PCR, and the TCRdb table lists in-frame clones only, not all of them. Of fewer than 85,000 clones listed, 92% are singletons. The clonotype was recovered from an adult with an advanced solid tumor such as melanoma, head and neck, liver or kidney cancer. The material sequenced was CD4+ or CD8+ T cells sorted from blood, taken in a trial of the OX40 agonist ivuxolimab. V is TRBV18 and J is TRBJ1-6, with D uncertain. The CDR3 sequence: CASSPNSSNSPLHF. As DNA, the CDR3 is TGTGCCAGCTCCCCTAACTCGAGTAATTCACCCCTCCACTTT.